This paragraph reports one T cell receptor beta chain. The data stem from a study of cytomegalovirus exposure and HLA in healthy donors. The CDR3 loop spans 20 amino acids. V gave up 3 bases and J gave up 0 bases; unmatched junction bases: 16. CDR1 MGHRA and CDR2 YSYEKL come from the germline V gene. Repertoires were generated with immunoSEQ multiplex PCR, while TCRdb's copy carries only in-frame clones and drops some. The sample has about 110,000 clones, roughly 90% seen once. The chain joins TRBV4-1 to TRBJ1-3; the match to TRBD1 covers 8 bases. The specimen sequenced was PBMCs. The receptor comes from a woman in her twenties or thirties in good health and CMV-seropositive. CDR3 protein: CASSQATGTGHLGSGNTIYF. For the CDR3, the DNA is TGCGCCAGCAGCCAGGCTACCGGGACAGGTCACTTAGGCTCTGGAAACACCATATATTTT.